Listed below are T cell receptor beta chains from one sample, sequenced in a study of T cell responses to AZD1222 COVID-19 vaccine. Here immunoSEQ multiplex PCR was the method, and the copy in TCRdb shows in-frame clones only, minus some. Among 78,000 or so clones listed, around 88% were seen once. The sample in question was peripheral blood, obtained on day 0 of AZD1222 vaccination. The receptors derive from an adult in good health. The CDR3 runs from the conserved cysteine through the conserved F or W. D genes are given only for firm matches. Only part of the rows carry a size: once, few, many, or a class if the clone is expanded.

D gene: .; V gene: TRBV27; clone size: once; J gene: TRBJ1-1; CDR3 length: 14; CDR3 DNA: TGTGCCAGCAGTTCCCCCCAGGGACACACTGAAGCTTTCTTT; CDR3 protein: CASSSPQGHTEAFF
D gene: .; V gene: TRBV7-3; clone size: once; J gene: TRBJ1-5; CDR3 length: 12; CDR3 DNA: TGTGCCAGCAGCTTATTCGATCAGCCCCAGCATTTT; CDR3 protein: CASSLFDQPQHF
D gene: .; V gene: TRBV5-1; clone size: .; J gene: TRBJ2-7; CDR3 length: 13; CDR3 DNA: TGCGCCAGCAGATCAGAGGGTACCTACGAGCAGTACTTC; CDR3 protein: CASRSEGTYEQYF
D gene: TRBD2; V gene: TRBV29-1; clone size: .; J gene: TRBJ2-7; CDR3 length: 17; CDR3 DNA: TGCAGCGTCCCCACCAGCCTGCTAGCGGTGGGATCCTACGAGCAGTACTTC; CDR3 protein: CSVPTSLLAVGSYEQYF
D gene: .; V gene: TRBV27; clone size: .; J gene: TRBJ2-1; CDR3 length: 17; CDR3 DNA: TGTGCCAGCAGTTTATCACCTAGCGCCTACTCCTACAATGAGCAGTTCTTC; CDR3 protein: CASSLSPSAYSYNEQFF
D gene: .; V gene: TRBV28; clone size: .; J gene: TRBJ1-6; CDR3 length: 17; CDR3 DNA: TGTGCCAGCAGACCGTTAACGCCGAGCTCCTATAATTCACCCCTCCACTTT; CDR3 protein: CASRPLTPSSYNSPLHF
D gene: .; V gene: TRBV28; clone size: .; J gene: TRBJ1-2; CDR3 length: 13; CDR3 DNA: TGTGCCAGCTTGGGAGACGCTAACTATGGCTACACCTTC; CDR3 protein: CASLGDANYGYTF
D gene: TRBD1; V gene: TRBV7-6; clone size: .; J gene: TRBJ2-7; CDR3 length: 14; CDR3 DNA: TGTGCCAGCAGCTCCACAGGGGCGCTGTACGAGCAGTACTTC; CDR3 protein: CASSSTGALYEQYF
D gene: .; V gene: TRBV7-3; clone size: few; J gene: TRBJ2-2; CDR3 length: 12; CDR3 DNA: TGTGCCAGCAGCCCGGACACCGGGGAGCTGTTTTTT; CDR3 protein: CASSPDTGELFF
D gene: .; V gene: TRBV11-1; clone size: .; J gene: TRBJ2-2; CDR3 length: 14; CDR3 DNA: TGTGCCAGCAGCTTAGGGTTTAACACCGGGGAGCTGTTTTTT; CDR3 protein: CASSLGFNTGELFF
D gene: .; V gene: TRBV2; clone size: .; J gene: TRBJ2-1; CDR3 length: 12; CDR3 DNA: TGTGCCAGCAGTGAAAGTAGAGATGAGCAGTTCTTC; CDR3 protein: CASSESRDEQFF
D gene: .; V gene: TRBV20-1; clone size: once; J gene: TRBJ1-1; CDR3 length: 13; CDR3 DNA: TGCAGTGCTAGTCAAACTGGGGCGGGTGAAGCTTTCTTT; CDR3 protein: CSASQTGAGEAFF
D gene: TRBD1; V gene: TRBV3-1/TRBV3-2; clone size: .; J gene: TRBJ2-2; CDR3 length: 16; CDR3 DNA: TGTGCCAGCAGCCCGTGGGACAGGGGAAACACCGGGGAGCTGTTTTTT; CDR3 protein: CASSPWDRGNTGELFF
D gene: .; V gene: TRBV11-2; clone size: .; J gene: TRBJ2-7; CDR3 length: 15; CDR3 DNA: TGTGCCAGCAGCTTAGTGCAGGGGGGCCCTTCCGAGCAGTACTTC; CDR3 protein: CASSLVQGGPSEQYF
D gene: TRBD2; V gene: TRBV27; clone size: .; J gene: TRBJ2-2; CDR3 length: 14; CDR3 DNA: TGTGCCAGCAGACTAGCGGGAGGAACCGGGGAGCTGTTTTTT; CDR3 protein: CASRLAGGTGELFF
D gene: .; V gene: TRBV11-3; clone size: few; J gene: TRBJ2-2; CDR3 length: 14; CDR3 DNA: TGTGCCAGCAGCTTTTCGGGGACCACCGGGGAGCTGTTTTTT; CDR3 protein: CASSFSGTTGELFF
D gene: .; V gene: TRBV12-1; clone size: once; J gene: TRBJ1-2; CDR3 length: 14; CDR3 DNA: TGTGCCAGCAGCTTTGCTCGTGGGCCCAATGGCTACACCTTC; CDR3 protein: CASSFARGPNGYTF
D gene: .; V gene: TRBV12-3/TRBV12-4; clone size: .; J gene: TRBJ2-2; CDR3 length: 13; CDR3 DNA: TGTGCCAGCAGTTTTTTGGGATCAGGGGAGCTGTTTTTT; CDR3 protein: CASSFLGSGELFF
D gene: .; V gene: TRBV28; clone size: .; J gene: TRBJ1-1; CDR3 length: 12; CDR3 DNA: TGTGCCAGCAGTTCGGCCTCCACTGAAGCTTTCTTT; CDR3 protein: CASSSASTEAFF